A single T cell receptor (beta chain) is shown here with its context. This clone has a single count. It has no known antigen specificity. No base-level quality is on record; no much larger clone is a single base apart. The library was produced with the immunoSEQ multiplex PCR assay. For the multiplex PCR, a mixture combining 60 forward primers for TCR Vbeta segments and 13 reverse primers for TCR Jbeta segments was used. A multiplex PCR assay on genomic DNA amplified the CDR3 region of rearranged TCR beta genes. On the Illumina HiSeq System, the amplified TCR beta libraries were sequenced as 87-base-pair reads. Per the original workflow: A later analysis counted approximately 84 million unique TCR beta chains across the 670 or so repertoires, and 9.5 million to 11 million of these chains were shared by at least two donors. Raw reads were error-corrected and collapsed into unique sequences with a nearest-neighbor algorithm that merged closely related sequences to remove PCR and sequencing errors. CDR3 sequences were aligned to IMGT reference sequences to assign V, D and J gene segments. For a sequence to be retained, a match of at least six nucleotides to both a V gene segment and a J gene segment was required. Rearrangements were called productive when the CDR3 lacked stop codons and stayed in frame with V and J; all others were non-productive. Following IMGT convention, CDR3 was defined as the stretch from the second conserved V-encoded cysteine to the conserved J-encoded phenylalanine. The earlier analysis of some 550 of the donors excluded any sequence lacking an unambiguous match to a single V gene segment. An earlier analysis of a few hundred of the donors classified V segments as functional when productive rearrangements were above 56.7% and as segregating when the standard deviation between donors was above 5%. A statistical classification framework was built for diagnosing cytomegalovirus status from the catalog of TCR beta chain sequences. A later analysis assigned V and J genes by comparing TCR nucleotide sequences with IMGT/GENE-DB human TR gene sequences. In a later analysis, CDR3 sequences and most-parsimonious VDJ recombination scenarios were assigned using the TCRdist pipeline. In a later analysis, each TCR beta chain was defined by its CDR3 amino acid sequence together with its V-gene family, and reads lacking a unique V-gene family were excluded. To address suspected cross-contamination and a sequencing artifact, a later analysis removed 550 to 750 highly shared, low-generation-probability nucleotide sequences. A later analysis calculated a clonal expansion index for each public chain from normalized within-repertoire ranks of inferred template counts. Generation probabilities in a later analysis came from a VDJ recombination model fitted to out-of-frame rearrangements, and those results were checked against IGoR. A later analysis scored TCR-TCR, TCR-HLA and TCR-CMV co-occurrence with hypergeometric tests, applying a repertoire-size bias correction to TCR pairs. False discovery rates were estimated in a later analysis by permuting HLA or CMV assignments 20 times. In a later analysis, co-occurring TCRs were grouped using DBSCAN, and TCRdist sequence similarity was added for clustering within HLA-allele-positive subsets. For co-occurrence clustering, repertoires with fewer than 30,000 or more than 120,000 public chains were excluded, along with a handful of repertoires with anomalous nucleotide sharing. TCRdb obtained this table from immuneACCESS and retained in-frame rearrangements with V and J assigned. These tables miss some clones; where compared with another copy, unresolved V genes account for less than half of the shortfall, and the remainder is unexplained. That table gives V, J and clone size, and the DNA gave D and trimming. The sample data list under 55,000 clones, and approximately 72% of these were observed just once. Of the sample, about 3.2% falls within the top ten clones.

The cohort comprised 670 or so healthy bone marrow donors. All cohort members were sampled while nominally healthy, although unrecorded immune exposures were likely present. The donor tested CMV seronegative, placing the donor among the 300 to 400 seronegative members of the cohort. Each donor provided a peripheral blood sample, and peripheral blood mononuclear cells were used for TCR beta sequencing. Genomic DNA was extracted from the blood cell samples with the Qiagen DNeasy Blood Extraction Kit. This record comes from a study of cytomegalovirus exposure and HLA in healthy donors (dated by TCRdb to 2017 to 2019). Describing the broader study: In an earlier analysis of approximately 640 of the donors, less than 350 Gb of sequence data and 90 million to 120 million unique TCR beta sequences from about 190 million T cells were reported. Rather than drawing on any new phenotypic data, the later analysis identified candidate immune exposures from TCR beta sequences and the way those sequences occurred across donors. In a later genetic analysis, genome-wide SNP genotypes for about three fifths of the roughly 670 donors were used, and that subset was treated as a discovery cohort. To predict cytomegalovirus infection status, the study brought together high-throughput TCR immunosequencing, statistical association of individual TCRs with disease status, and machine learning. Donor age, sex, ethnicity and CMV serostatus were compiled alongside the repertoire data. Typing coverage varied by locus: roughly 620-640 donors for A, B, C, DRB1 and DQB1; under 550 for DQA1; about 590 for DPA1; some 470 for DPB1. Along with the approximately 670-subject first cohort, a separate validation cohort of around 120 different subjects was used. Both class I and class II loci were covered by HLA typing, at four-digit resolution. To decide whether each TCR beta V gene segment behaved as functional or pseudogenic, an earlier analysis of nearly 600 of the donors relied on high-throughput TCR beta sequencing. The study used immunosequencing to profile the T cell repertoires of approximately 630 subjects and linked those repertoires to cytomegalovirus serostatus. Across approximately 400 genotyped donors of the cohort, an average of about 240,000 unique TCR beta nucleotide sequences per donor were sequenced, and 15% to 20% of those sequences were non-productive. Approximately 310 gigabases of sequencing data and approximately 84 million unique TCR sequences were included in an early release covering roughly 600 HLA-typed donors. About five DR-DQ haplotypes were treated as single units for association and clustering because of strong linkage in the cohort. A later analysis re-examined previously published TCR beta repertoires from 500 to 700 donors and added high-resolution HLA genotyping to investigate patterns of TCR occurrence. Among the roughly 400 genotyped donors, 81% belonged to the genetic ancestry cluster associated with self-reported Caucasian donors. The study was designed to test whether signatures of past pathogen exposure could be identified by cataloging public T cell receptors. All discovery cohort repertoires had been generated on a single sequencing platform.

The paper's findings and limits, for the study overall: In an earlier analysis of a few hundred of the donors, most TCR beta V segments were observed in productive rearrangements about 87% or about 30% of the time, broadly matching IMGT annotations. Across donors, most TCR sequences were observed very rarely, whereas some public TCRs were present in many individuals. Compared with equally common non-associated chains, HLA-associated TCR beta chains in a later analysis were more clonally expanded and had lower generation probabilities. Several of the top co-occurrence clusters appeared to be linked to parvovirus B19, influenza, CMV and Epstein-Barr virus, according to a later analysis. In a later analysis, the rate of TCR association differed among HLA loci, with DRB1 alleles having the most associated TCRs and HLA-C alleles having the fewest. In this cohort, only TCR beta chains were sequenced, and detectable features were limited by the absence of alpha or paired-chain data. The classifier was reported to diagnose cytomegalovirus status with high specificity and sensitivity in both the original cohort and the validation cohort. Strong co-occurrence of HLA alleles, especially DR and DQ, made assigning TCR associations to individual alleles difficult. Because counts were too low, seventeen rarely observed V segments, including chromosome 9 orphons, were left out of the earlier analysis of 587 of the donors. The authors suggested that the approach could potentially be generalized to other disease states and immunological phenotypes. A cluster of highly shared sequence variants was judged likely to represent a technical artifact of the sequencing pipeline. A further reported finding was that TCR beta sequences accurately predicted the HLA-A and HLA-B alleles for most subjects in the first cohort. Roughly uniform sequencing depth across donors was assumed in presence/absence analyses, although this assumption may not hold. In the study, about 150 TCR beta chains were listed as associated with cytomegalovirus. A few of the identified cytomegalovirus-associated TCR beta chains were confirmed in vitro to be specific for cytomegalovirus antigens. An association between a missense DCLRE1C variant and V-gene and J-gene trimming of TCR beta chains was found in a later genetic analysis and replicated in an independent cohort. At a false discovery rate of 0.05, a later analysis linked fewer than 20,000 TCR beta sequences to specific HLA alleles. Correlated functional status among segregating V segments might reflect linkage disequilibrium, but an unknown experimental factor could not be ruled out. Some IMGT-functional V segments, including TRBV6-2 and TRBV6-3, could not be distinguished by the 87-base-pair reads and were therefore excluded. Most CMV-associated TCR beta chains appeared to be HLA-restricted in a later analysis, and the HLA associations seemed to be driven largely by CMV exposure. Because HLA typing was unavailable for some donors at each locus, only the typed subset was used in association tests. According to a later genetic analysis, donors in an Asian-associated ancestry cluster had fewer N-insertions in productive TCRs than the approximately 670-donor mean. For the cohort, immune exposure information was limited to CMV serostatus.

From the cysteine through the phenylalanine, the CDR3 covers 19 amino acids. The sequence is cut down to CDR3 DNA, 57 bases in frame from base 1. V ends up 4 bases short and J 4 bases short, with an unmatched junction base count of 16. The germline V gene specifies LGHNA as CDR1 and YNFKEQ as CDR2. The V and J segments used are TRBV4-2 and TRBJ2-2; 9 of the junction bases match TRBD1. Sequences were obtained from PBMCs. The receptor's source is a woman in her thirties in good health and CMV-seronegative. The CDR3 reads as follows: CASSLRDRETPRSTGELFF. The DNA sequence reads TGTGCCAGCAGCCTGCGGGACAGGGAGACCCCCCGGTCCACCGGGGAGCTGTTTTTT.